These T cell receptor beta chains were read from a single sample in a study of Ad26.COV2.S vaccination and SARS-CoV-2 variants. Method: immunoSEQ multiplex PCR; TCRdb's copy keeps in-frame clones and lacks some. The table has about 400,000 clones, about 91% seen once. This sample comprised peripheral blood, obtained in a trial of Ad26.COV2.S vaccine versus placebo. The receptor set was obtained from a person aged 18-65 years who received the Ad26.COV2.S COVID-19 vaccine or a placebo. Both conserved end residues are part of each CDR3. The D gene is left open where the match is weak. Clone size, where shown, is once, few, many, or a class for clones that have expanded.

clone_size,j_call,d_call,v_call,cdr3_aa,cdr3_nt
.,TRBJ2-2,.,TRBV6-2/TRBV6-3,CASSPWGGMDTGELFF,TGTGCCAGCAGTCCCTGGGGCGGGATGGACACCGGGGAGCTGTTTTTT
.,TRBJ2-3,.,TRBV7-2,CASGPTSYSTDTQYF,TGTGCCAGCGGACCAACGAGCTACTCCACAGATACGCAGTATTTT
.,TRBJ2-5,.,TRBV28,CASSLRGPGLGETQYF,TGTGCCAGCAGCCTAAGGGGTCCGGGATTGGGGGAGACCCAGTACTTC
.,TRBJ1-1,TRBD1,TRBV30,CAWSPIGQGKAEAFF,TGTGCCTGGAGTCCCATCGGACAGGGAAAGGCTGAAGCTTTCTTT
.,TRBJ2-1,.,TRBV5-1,CASSLGQGTYNEQFF,TGCGCCAGCAGCTTAGGGCAGGGGACCTACAATGAGCAGTTCTTC
few,TRBJ1-5,.,TRBV7-8,CASSLRDHNQPQHF,TGTGCCAGCAGCTTACGGGATCACAATCAACCCCAGCATTTT
.,TRBJ1-6,.,TRBV25-1,CASSAGIRSPLHF,TGTGCCAGCAGTGCAGGGATTCGATCACCCCTCCACTTT
.,TRBJ2-3,.,TRBV11-2,CASSLSGTDTQYF,TGTGCCAGCAGCTTATCGGGCACAGATACGCAGTATTTT
.,TRBJ2-1,TRBD1,TRBV5-1,CASSLEQGVNEQFF,TGCGCCAGCAGCTTGGAACAGGGGGTAAATGAGCAGTTCTTC
.,TRBJ1-1,.,TRBV7-3,CASSLTRNTEAFF,TGTGCCAGCAGCTTAACCCGGAACACTGAAGCTTTCTTT
.,TRBJ2-3,.,TRBV5-5,CASSESADTQYF,TGTGCCAGCTCTGAGTCGGCAGATACGCAGTATTTT
.,TRBJ2-7,TRBD2,TRBV7-3,CASSLGAGEFYEQYF,TGTGCCAGCAGCTTAGGGGCGGGAGAGTTTTACGAGCAGTACTTC
.,TRBJ2-1,TRBD1,TRBV5-4,CASSSDRVGWSNEQFF,TGTGCCAGCAGCTCCGACAGGGTAGGGTGGTCAAATGAGCAGTTCTTC
.,TRBJ2-7,TRBD2,TRBV6-4,CARPRSSGRYYEQYF,TGTGCCAGACCCAGGAGTAGCGGGAGGTACTACGAGCAGTACTTC
.,TRBJ2-7,.,TRBV5-1,CASSLAQAPYEQYF,TGCGCCAGCAGCTTGGCACAGGCCCCATACGAGCAGTACTTC
.,TRBJ1-5,.,TRBV28,CASSSAIFSYSNQPQHF,TGTGCCAGCAGTTCCGCGATTTTTTCCTATAGCAATCAGCCCCAGCATTTT
.,TRBJ1-5,TRBD1,TRBV6-2/TRBV6-3,CASSDRQGKPNQPQHF,TGTGCCAGCAGCGATAGACAGGGCAAACCTAATCAGCCCCAGCATTTT
.,TRBJ2-7,TRBD1,TRBV7-3,CASSPWAGGYEQYF,TGTGCCAGCAGCCCCTGGGCAGGGGGTTACGAGCAGTACTTC
.,TRBJ2-1,.,TRBV7-9,CASTHRAGDNEQFF,TGTGCCAGCACCCACAGGGCGGGGGACAATGAGCAGTTCTTC
.,TRBJ1-5,TRBD1,TRBV28,CASSLAAGGSFQPQHF,TGTGCCAGCAGTTTAGCGGCAGGGGGCTCGTTTCAGCCCCAGCATTTT
once,TRBJ2-1,.,TRBV11-2,CASSSKTGVYSYNEQFF,TGTGCCAGCAGCTCCAAGACAGGAGTATACTCCTACAATGAGCAGTTCTTC
.,TRBJ1-6,.,TRBV12-3/TRBV12-4,CASKGDGNSPLHF,TGTGCCAGCAAGGGAGACGGGAATTCACCCCTCCACTTT
.,TRBJ2-7,TRBD2,TRBV6-5,CASSPLAGAYEQYF,TGTGCCAGCAGTCCCCTAGCGGGGGCCTACGAGCAGTACTTC
.,TRBJ1-1,TRBD1,TRBV5-4,CASSRNTGVGAFF,TGTGCCAGCAGCAGAAACACAGGGGTCGGAGCTTTCTTT
.,TRBJ2-1,TRBD2,TRBV29-1,CSVGGLARYNEQFF,TGCAGCGTTGGGGGACTAGCGAGGTACAATGAGCAGTTCTTC
.,TRBJ1-2,TRBD1,TRBV28,CASSPTGGLWHGYTF,TGTGCCAGCAGTCCCACAGGGGGACTTTGGCATGGCTACACCTTC
.,TRBJ2-7,TRBD1,TRBV5-4,CASSSKTGGGFYEQYF,TGTGCCAGCAGCTCCAAGACAGGGGGCGGGTTTTACGAGCAGTACTTC
.,TRBJ2-7,.,TRBV6-5,CASSRQGSGNEQYF,TGTGCCAGCAGCAGGCAGGGCTCGGGGAACGAGCAGTACTTC
.,TRBJ1-2,TRBD1,TRBV15,CATSTPGDRASGYTF,TGTGCCACCAGCACCCCCGGGGACAGGGCTTCTGGCTACACCTTC
.,TRBJ1-2,.,TRBV20-1,CSAFQGRGYTF,TGCAGTGCTTTCCAGGGCAGGGGCTACACCTTC
.,TRBJ2-7,.,TRBV19,CASSIGEHVEQYF,TGTGCCAGTAGTATTGGGGAGCACGTGGAGCAGTACTTC
.,TRBJ2-7,TRBD1,TRBV12-3/TRBV12-4,CASNRDSLREQYF,TGTGCCAGCAATCGGGACAGTTTGCGCGAGCAGTACTTC
once,TRBJ1-5,.,TRBV18,CASSPSDTRRQHF,TGTGCCAGCTCACCATCCGACACACGGCGCCAGCATTTT
.,TRBJ2-1,.,TRBV7-9,CASSPVGEQFF,TGTGCCAGCAGCCCCGTAGGTGAGCAGTTCTTC
.,TRBJ2-1,.,TRBV5-1,CASRAGRESEQFF,TGCGCCAGCAGGGCGGGACGCGAAAGTGAGCAGTTCTTC
.,TRBJ2-1,TRBD1,TRBV3-1/TRBV3-2,CASSPQKGAMYNEQFF,TGTGCCAGCAGCCCGCAGAAGGGGGCGATGTACAATGAGCAGTTCTTC
.,TRBJ1-5,.,TRBV4-2,CASSQGSREGQPQHF,TGTGCCAGCAGCCAAGGGTCCAGGGAGGGTCAGCCCCAGCATTTT
.,TRBJ2-7,TRBD2,TRBV5-1,CASSLADTGGFEQYF,TGCGCCAGCAGCTTGGCCGATACGGGAGGGTTCGAGCAGTACTTC
.,TRBJ1-1,.,TRBV5-1,CASSLGGYGAFF,TGCGCCAGCAGCTTGGGTGGTTATGGCGCTTTCTTT
once,TRBJ2-3,TRBD2,TRBV3-1/TRBV3-2,CASSPRVAGSTDTQYF,TGTGCCAGCAGCCCTCGGGTAGCGGGGTCCACAGATACGCAGTATTTT
.,TRBJ1-2,TRBD1,TRBV19,CASSRGRGRENGYTF,TGTGCCAGTTCGCGGGGCAGGGGGCGAGAAAATGGCTACACCTTC
.,TRBJ2-1,TRBD1,TRBV9,CASSYSGTGDNEQFF,TGTGCCAGCAGTTACTCCGGGACAGGCGACAATGAGCAGTTCTTC
few,TRBJ2-7,.,TRBV7-3,CASSSGVGAEQYF,TGTGCCAGCAGCTCAGGGGTCGGGGCGGAGCAGTACTTC
.,TRBJ2-5,TRBD2,TRBV5-1,CASSLADLAGGETQYF,TGCGCCAGCAGCTTGGCCGACTTAGCGGGTGGTGAGACCCAGTACTTC
few,TRBJ1-3,.,TRBV18,CASSPPGLKTSGNTIYF,TGTGCCAGCTCACCACCTGGGCTGAAAACCTCTGGAAACACCATATATTTT
.,TRBJ2-2,.,TRBV5-1,CASSEGRANTGELFF,TGCGCCAGCAGCGAAGGACGGGCGAACACCGGGGAGCTGTTTTTT
.,TRBJ2-1,.,TRBV11-2,CASSSEVGGYYNEQFF,TGTGCCAGCAGCTCCGAGGTGGGGGGATACTACAATGAGCAGTTCTTC
once,TRBJ2-2,.,TRBV4-1,CASSQEDGTGELFF,TGCGCCAGCAGCCAAGAAGACGGGACCGGGGAGCTGTTTTTT
.,TRBJ2-5,TRBD1,TRBV9,CASSRYLNRGPGETQYF,TGTGCCAGCAGCCGTTACTTAAACAGGGGCCCCGGGGAGACCCAGTACTTC
once,TRBJ2-2,TRBD1,TRBV5-1,CASKSTGRFDTGELFF,TGCGCCAGCAAATCGACAGGGCGATTCGACACCGGGGAGCTGTTTTTT